What follows is one TCR beta chain and its context. Antigen: not known. This entry belongs to a study of Graves' ophthalmopathy and Graves' hyperthyroidism. V was pared by 5 bases and J by 2 bases, with 15 bases between. The V gene's germline CDR1 is MGHRA and CDR2 YSYEKL. The CDR3 consists of 15 residues. Findings and caveats of the study: Built on 13 signatures, a model told ophthalmopathy apart from stable hyperthyroidism with around 90% sensitivity and 80% to 82% specificity. The model predicted ophthalmopathy progression with over 60% sensitivity and less than 85% specificity. Clonotypes were expanded in thyroid at above 0.001 frequency, and most also appeared in blood.

Pregnant or lactating patients and those with other autoimmune diseases or uncontrolled infections were excluded. Amplification of TCR beta CDR3 regions used RNA transcripts. The workflow started with a first-round RT-PCR run with HTBI primers and then moved on to a second-round multiplex PCR. TCRdb reprocessed the multiplex PCR reads with MiXCR, giving one entry per CDR3 protein. The data contain about 700,000 distinct CDR3 sequences, roughly two fifths of them singletons. The sequenced sample was peripheral blood. The TCR was taken from an adult man with Graves' ophthalmopathy. V is TRBV4-1 and J is TRBJ2-5; D is tentatively TRBD1 or TRBD2 (5 bases each). CDR3 sequence (DNA): TGCGCCAGCAGCTGGCGCGAGGGGTCACAAGAGACCCAGTACTTC. It specifies CASSWREGSQETQYF.